Listed here is a single T cell receptor beta chain. The sample originates from a study of cytomegalovirus exposure and HLA in healthy donors. With 60 Vbeta and 13 Jbeta primers, the PCR was carried out. Method: immunoSEQ multiplex PCR; TCRdb's copy keeps in-frame clones and lacks some. The sample yields 280,000 or so clones, 85% to 90% seen once. Germline V lookup: CDR1 SGHDT, CDR2 YYEEEE. V was clipped by 0 bases and J by 3 bases, with 10 bases between them. The CDR3 is made up of 14 amino acids. V usage is TRBV5-6 and J usage is TRBJ2-7; possible D gene TRBD1, 6 bases. Source material: PBMCs. The sequence came from a young woman in good health and CMV-seronegative. The CDR3 DNA sequence: TGTGCCAGCAGCTTGGACGTGACAGGCTACGAGCAGTACTTC. It encodes CASSLDVTGYEQYF.